These 32 T cell receptor beta chains share one sample of origin, sequenced in a study of T cells expressing NK-cell markers. TCRdb reprocessed the 5' RACE reads and keeps a single row for each CDR3 protein, giving no DNA. The repertoire shows 250,000 to 300,000 distinct CDR3 sequences; the top ten hold roughly 0.4%. Sequencing input: blood T cells: a sorted CD56 or NKG2C T cell subset, CD4+ or CD8+ T cells, or bulk PBMC T cells (not recorded which). The receptor set was obtained from a man aged 18 to 29 in good health.

The chain joins TRBV20-1 to TRBJ1-1; there is no DNA to check the TCRdb D call of TRBD1. Germline CDR1 DFQATT, CDR2 SNEGSKA (reference sequence). CDR3 length: 14 amino acids. CDR3 in amino acids: CSARTRTGHTEAFF.

V gene TRBV11-2 combines with J gene TRBJ2-1; the TRBD2 assignment by TCRdb is unverifiable without DNA. Germline values: CDR1 SGHAT, CDR2 FQNNGV. CDR3 length equals 15 residues. This chain's CDR3 is CASSSARLARNEQFF.

The rearrangement uses TRBV27 and TRBJ1-5; TCRdb's D call of TRBD1 is untestable without DNA. The CDR3 is 15 residues long. Germline V CDR1 and CDR2: MNHEY, SMNVEV (reference sequence). Here the CDR3 reads CASSPGVWSNQPQHF.

J is TRBJ2-3 and V is TRBV10-3; TCRdb lists TRBD2, though no DNA is available to test this call. This CDR3 region has 16 residues. Germline V gene sequence: CDR1 ENHRY, CDR2 SYGVKD. The chain's CDR3 is CASQLTLSGSADTQYF.

The chain links TRBV5-1 to TRBJ1-2; without DNA, the TCRdb call of TRBD1 cannot be checked. This CDR3 has 15 amino acids. The germline gives CDR1 SGHRS, CDR2 YFSETQ. CDR3 amino acids: CASSLAGTDINGYTF.

The V gene is TRBV3-1, the J gene TRBJ1-6; TCRdb selects TRBD1, and the lack of DNA leaves this call unchecked. CDR1 and CDR2 (germline): LGHDT, YNNKEL (reference sequence). This CDR3 is 15 amino acids long. The chain's CDR3 is CASSQPGTANSPLHF.

V usage is TRBV4-3 and J usage is TRBJ2-1; absent DNA, TCRdb's TRBD1 call cannot be checked. CDR3 length: 13 residues. Per germline, CDR1 LGHNA and CDR2 YSLEER. The CDR3 here is CASSQERGNEQFF.

The rearrangement joins TRBV6-2 or TRBV6-3 to TRBJ2-1; the D call from TCRdb, TRBD2, cannot be confirmed without DNA. Germline loops: CDR1 MNHEY, CDR2 SVGEGT. The CDR3 runs 15 residues. CDR3 residues: CASKPGLTTYNEQFF.

The CDR3 region is CSVAARLGNNEQFF. The chain uses TRBV29-1 and TRBJ2-1; TCRdb selects TRBD2, and the lack of DNA leaves this call unchecked. Germline values: CDR1 SQVTM, CDR2 ANQGSEA. This CDR3 has 14 residues.

The rearrangement uses TRBV20-1 and TRBJ2-1; TCRdb designates TRBD2, a call that cannot be tested without DNA. CDR3 length equals 14 residues. The germline V gene encodes CDR1 DFQATT and CDR2 SNEGSKA (reference sequence). This CDR3 is CSGVMREWNNEQFF.

This chain connects TRBV7-7 to TRBJ2-1; TCRdb selects TRBD1, and the lack of DNA leaves this call unchecked. The CDR3 covers 13 residues. CDR1 is SSHAT and CDR2 is FNYEAQ in the germline V gene (reference sequence). CDR3 region: CASSTDRDGEQFF. The complete variable domain, with remaining parts taken from reference TRBV7-7 and TRBJ2-1, reads GAGVSQSPRYKVTKRGQDVTLRCDPISSHATLYWYQQALGQGPEFLTYFNYEAQPDKSGLPSDRFSAERPEGSISTLTIQRTEQRDSAMYRCASSTDRDGEQFFGPGTRLTVL.

The chain uses TRBV11-2 and TRBJ2-7; with no DNA, the TCRdb D assignment of TRBD1 cannot be verified. The CDR3 runs 18 residues. In germline, CDR1 is SGHAT, CDR2 FQNNGV. CDR3 protein: CASSLRFPRSVDSYEQYF.

V is TRBV10-3 and J is TRBJ2-3; TCRdb's D call, TRBD2, is unchecked because there is no DNA. Germline V lookup: CDR1 ENHRY, CDR2 SYGVKD. This CDR3 comprises 15 residues. CDR3 sequence: CAISGRSGSTDTQYF.

The chain links TRBV29-1 to TRBJ1-3. CDR3 length equals 12 residues. Germline V gene lookup returns CDR1 SQVTM and CDR2 ANQGSEA. CDR3 sequence: CSVTDVGNTIYF.

The chain recombines TRBV12-3 or TRBV12-4 with TRBJ1-2; TCRdb picks TRBD1, but there is no DNA to check that call. CDR3 length equals 14 residues. CDR3 loop: CASSPRTGRWSYTF.

The CDR3 sequence: CATSRETATYNEQFF. V usage is TRBV15 and J usage is TRBJ2-1. CDR3 length: 15 amino acids. In germline, CDR1 is LNHNV, CDR2 YYDKDF (reference sequence).

This rearrangement joins TRBV7-2 to TRBJ2-2; TCRdb names TRBD1, which stays unverified in the absence of DNA. The CDR3 is 14 residues long. Per the germline V gene, CDR1 is SGHTA and CDR2 is FQGNSA. CDR3 sequence reads: CASSWDRAAGELFF.

This chain links TRBV7-6 with TRBJ2-1; TCRdb gives TRBD1 as the D gene, but with no DNA this cannot be confirmed. The CDR3 is made up of 16 amino acids. Germline V CDR1 and CDR2: SGHVS, FNYEAQ. CDR3 loop: CASSLAWDRGNDEQFF.

V is TRBV3-1 and J is TRBJ1-2; the TRBD1 assignment by TCRdb is unverifiable without DNA. There are 16 residues in the CDR3. Germline V gene data show CDR1 as LGHDT and CDR2 as YNNKEL (reference sequence). The CDR3 sequence: CASSLHDEGFSGGYTF.

This CDR3 reads CASSVQGAIYGYTF. This chain joins TRBV9 and TRBJ1-2; checking the TCRdb D call of TRBD1 is not possible without DNA. The CDR3 extends over 14 amino acids. Per the germline V gene, CDR1 is SGDLS and CDR2 is YYNGEE.

The rearrangement uses TRBV20-1 and TRBJ2-3. The CDR3 sequence is 14 residues long. CDR1 and CDR2 (germline): DFQATT, SNEGSKA (reference sequence). The CDR3 sequence is CSARVEGRTDTQYF.

The chain joins TRBV20-1 to TRBJ2-1; TCRdb gives TRBD2 as the D gene, but with no DNA this cannot be confirmed. The CDR3 covers 15 residues. Germline V lookup: CDR1 DFQATT, CDR2 SNEGSKA (reference sequence). This chain's CDR3 is CSARTSGRRGYEQFF.

V and J are TRBV2 and TRBJ2-1. Germline lookup yields CDR1 SNHLY and CDR2 FYNNEI. This CDR3 has 13 residues. The CDR3 sequence: CASSPESFDEQFF.

The chain carries TRBV3-1 and TRBJ2-2; TCRdb picks TRBD2, but there is no DNA to check that call. This CDR3 is built from 15 residues. Germline V lookup: CDR1 LGHDT, CDR2 YNNKEL (reference sequence). The CDR3 is CASSRLAPYTGELFF.

The genes are TRBV2 and TRBJ2-1. This CDR3 contains 13 residues. The germline gives CDR1 SNHLY, CDR2 FYNNEI. The CDR3 loop reads CASRQLRYNEQFF.

The rearrangement joins TRBV12-3 or TRBV12-4 to TRBJ2-1; with no DNA, the TCRdb D assignment of TRBD2 cannot be verified. CDR3 length equals 13 residues. CDR3 in amino acids: CASSATTNNEQFF.

J is TRBJ2-7 and V is TRBV6-5; TCRdb selects TRBD2, and the lack of DNA leaves this call unchecked. Germline CDR1 and CDR2: MNHEY and SVGAGI. There are 16 residues in the CDR3. The CDR3 is CASSYLRLAGTYEQYF.

The chain carries TRBV6-2 or TRBV6-3 and TRBJ2-2; TCRdb reports TRBD2, a call that lacks DNA to check it against. CDR1 MNHEY and CDR2 SVGEGT come from the germline V gene. The CDR3 has 18 residues. Here the CDR3 reads CASSLKGTRNRNTGELFF.

The chain carries TRBV6-1 and TRBJ1-4; there is no DNA to check the TCRdb D call of TRBD1. CDR1 and CDR2 from the germline V gene are MNHNS and SASEGT. The CDR3 is 14 amino acids. The CDR3 reads CASRPQGSNEKLFF.

This rearrangement joins TRBV15 to TRBJ2-1; the TCRdb D gene call, TRBD1, has no DNA to confirm it. The CDR3 totals 15 residues. Germline lookup yields CDR1 LNHNV and CDR2 YYDKDF (reference sequence). CDR3 protein: CATSRVGDRSNEQFF.

V gene TRBV2 combines with J gene TRBJ2-1; there is no DNA to check the TCRdb D call of TRBD1. CDR1 and CDR2 (germline): SNHLY, FYNNEI. This CDR3 region has 15 residues. This CDR3 is CASSPQGRINNEQFF.

The J gene is TRBJ1-4, the V gene TRBV9; TCRdb's D call of TRBD1 is untestable without DNA. Germline assignment: CDR1 SGDLS and CDR2 YYNGEE. This CDR3 is 13 amino acids long. The CDR3 sequence: CASSPNRQDRLFF.